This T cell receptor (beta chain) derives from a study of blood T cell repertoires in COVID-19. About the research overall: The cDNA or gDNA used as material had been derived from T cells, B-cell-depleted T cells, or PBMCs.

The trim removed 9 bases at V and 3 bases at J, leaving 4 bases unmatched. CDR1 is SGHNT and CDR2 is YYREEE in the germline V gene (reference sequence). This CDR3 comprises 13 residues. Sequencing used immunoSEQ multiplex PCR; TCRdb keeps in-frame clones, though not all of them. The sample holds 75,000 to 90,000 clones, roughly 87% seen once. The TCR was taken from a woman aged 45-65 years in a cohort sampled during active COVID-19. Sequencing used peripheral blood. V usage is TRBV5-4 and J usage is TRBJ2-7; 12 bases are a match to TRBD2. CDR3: CATGLAGFYEQYF. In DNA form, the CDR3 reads TGTGCCACCGGACTAGCGGGATTCTACGAGCAGTACTTC.